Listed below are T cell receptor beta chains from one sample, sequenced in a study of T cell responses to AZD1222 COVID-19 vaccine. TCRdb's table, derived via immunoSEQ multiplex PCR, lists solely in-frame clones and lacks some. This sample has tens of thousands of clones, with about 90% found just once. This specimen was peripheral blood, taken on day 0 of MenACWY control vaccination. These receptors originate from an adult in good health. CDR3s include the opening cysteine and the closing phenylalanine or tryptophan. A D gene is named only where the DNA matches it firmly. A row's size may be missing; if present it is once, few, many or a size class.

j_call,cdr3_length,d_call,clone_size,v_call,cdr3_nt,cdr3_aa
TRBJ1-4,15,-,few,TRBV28,TGTGCCAGCAGTTTAGCGGGGGCTAGTAATGAAAAACTGTTTTTT,CASSLAGASNEKLFF
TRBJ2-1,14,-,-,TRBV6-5,TGTGCCAGCAGTTACTCTCCTGAAGGATTTGAGCAGTTCTTC,CASSYSPEGFEQFF
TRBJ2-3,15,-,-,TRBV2,TGTGCCAGCAGTACCGGACCATGGGACACAGATACGCAGTATTTT,CASSTGPWDTDTQYF
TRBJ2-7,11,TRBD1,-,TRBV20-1,TGCAGTGGGACAGGGAGCGACGAGCAGTACTTC,CSGTGSDEQYF
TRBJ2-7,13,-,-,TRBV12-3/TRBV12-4,TGTGCCAGCAGTTTAGGAGGGGTGCGGGAGCAGTACTTC,CASSLGGVREQYF
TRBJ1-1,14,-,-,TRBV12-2,TGTGCAAGTCGGGGTTTGATGGGGAACACTGAAGCTTTCTTT,CASRGLMGNTEAFF
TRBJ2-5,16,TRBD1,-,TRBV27,TGTGCCAGCAGGAGAGACCGACAGGGGGCAAAGGAGACCCAGTACTTC,CASRRDRQGAKETQYF
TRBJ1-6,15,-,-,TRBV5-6,TGTGCCAGCAGCTTGAGCTCGCCTGGGGTTGGACCCCTCCACTTT,CASSLSSPGVGPLHF
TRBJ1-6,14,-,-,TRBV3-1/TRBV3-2,TGTGCCAGCAGCCAAAGAGCAGGGGCAACACCCCTCCACTTT,CASSQRAGATPLHF
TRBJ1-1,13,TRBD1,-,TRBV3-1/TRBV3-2,TGTGCCAGCAGCCTGGGACAGGGGGCAGGTGCTTTCTTT,CASSLGQGAGAFF
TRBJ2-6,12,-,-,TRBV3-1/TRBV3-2,TGTGCCAGCAGCCACTTTCTAGATGTCCTGACTTTC,CASSHFLDVLTF
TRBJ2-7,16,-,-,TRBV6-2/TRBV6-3,TGTGCCAGCAGTTACTCAGTAAGTCAGACACTTTACGAGCAGTACTTC,CASSYSVSQTLYEQYF
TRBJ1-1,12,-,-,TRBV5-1,TGCGCCAGCAGCCAAGTTGGCACTGAAGCTTTCTTT,CASSQVGTEAFF
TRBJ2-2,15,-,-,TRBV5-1,TGCGCCAGCAGCCCGCGGCGACAAGACACCGGGGAGCTGTTTTTT,CASSPRRQDTGELFF
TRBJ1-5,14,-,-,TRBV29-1,TGCAGCGTTGGGGGCCCCGGGGGTGATCAGCCCCAGCATTTT,CSVGGPGGDQPQHF
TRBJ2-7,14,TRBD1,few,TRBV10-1,TGCGCCAGCAGTGAACCGGGACAGCCCTACGAGCAGTACTTC,CASSEPGQPYEQYF
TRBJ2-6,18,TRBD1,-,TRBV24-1,TGTGCCACCAGTGGGGGGACAGGGGGACGTTCTGGGGCCAACGTCCTGACTTTC,CATSGGTGGRSGANVLTF
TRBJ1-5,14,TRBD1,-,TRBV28,TGTGCCAGCACAGCAGGGGGGGGCAATCAGCCCCAGCATTTT,CASTAGGGNQPQHF
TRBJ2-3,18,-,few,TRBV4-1,TGCGCCAGCAGCCAGGACCGGGACCGCCCGATTAGCACAGATACGCAGTATTTT,CASSQDRDRPISTDTQYF
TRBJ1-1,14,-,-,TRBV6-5,TGTGCCAGCAGTTTCAGGGCCTTGAACACTGAAGCTTTCTTT,CASSFRALNTEAFF
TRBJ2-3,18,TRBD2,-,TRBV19,TGTGCCAGTAGTATAGATCCCCCAGGCGCGGGGGGTGGAGATACGCAGTATTTT,CASSIDPPGAGGGDTQYF
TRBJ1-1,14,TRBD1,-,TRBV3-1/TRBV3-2,TGTGCCAGCAGCCTAGGACAGGGCTTGACTGAAGCTTTCTTT,CASSLGQGLTEAFF
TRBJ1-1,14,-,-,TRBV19,TGTGCCAGTAGTATTTGGGAGGGTGAGACTGAAGCTTTCTTT,CASSIWEGETEAFF
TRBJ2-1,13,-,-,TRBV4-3,TGCGCCAGCAGCGTAGACTTATCCAGGGCCCCGTTCTTC,CASSVDLSRAPFF
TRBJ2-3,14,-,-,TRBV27,TGTGCCAGCAGCCGAATGGCCGCCACAGATACGCAGTATTTT,CASSRMAATDTQYF
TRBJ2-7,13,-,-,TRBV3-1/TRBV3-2,TGTGCCAGCAGCCCGGGCGGGCTATACGAGCAGTACTTC,CASSPGGLYEQYF
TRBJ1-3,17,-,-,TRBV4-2,TGTGCCAGCAGCCAAGATCGAGACGGATACTCTGGAAACACCATATATTTT,CASSQDRDGYSGNTIYF
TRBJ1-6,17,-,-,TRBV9,TGTGCCAGCAGCGTAGAGGGGAGAGGGGCGTTTAATTCACCCCTCCACTTT,CASSVEGRGAFNSPLHF
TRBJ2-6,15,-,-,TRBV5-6,TGTGCCAGCAGCCAAAGGGTGGCTGGGGCCAACGTCCTGACTTTC,CASSQRVAGANVLTF
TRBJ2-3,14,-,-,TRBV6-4,TGTGCCAGCAGTGAGTGGGGGGACACAGATACGCAGTATTTT,CASSEWGDTDTQYF
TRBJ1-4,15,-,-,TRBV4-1,TGCGCCAGCAGCCCAGCAGGGGAACCTAATGAAAAACTGTTTTTT,CASSPAGEPNEKLFF
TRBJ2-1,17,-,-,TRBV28,TGTGCCAGCAGTTCTGGCGGAGAACTCCTCTCCTACAATGAGCAGTTCTTC,CASSSGGELLSYNEQFF
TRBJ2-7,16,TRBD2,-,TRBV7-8,TGTGCCAGCAGCTTAGGGACTAGCGGGGCCTTGTACGAGCAGTACTTC,CASSLGTSGALYEQYF
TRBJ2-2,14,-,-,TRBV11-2,TGTGCCAGCAGCTTCAACAGGGACACCGGGGAGCTGTTTTTT,CASSFNRDTGELFF
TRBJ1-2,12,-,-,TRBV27,TGTGCCAGCAGTTTATCGGGATATGGCTACACCTTC,CASSLSGYGYTF
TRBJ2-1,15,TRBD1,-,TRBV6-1,TGTGCCAGCAGTGAAGACAGGGGGGCCTACAATGAGCAGTTCTTC,CASSEDRGAYNEQFF
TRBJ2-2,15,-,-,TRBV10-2,TGCGCCAGTAAGCTGGGGGGCATGAACACCGGGGAGCTGTTTTTT,CASKLGGMNTGELFF
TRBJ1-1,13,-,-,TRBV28,TGTGCCAGCAGGGAGCATTTGAACACTGAAGCTTTCTTT,CASREHLNTEAFF
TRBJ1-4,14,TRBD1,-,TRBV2,TGTGCCAGCAGTGAGGGACAGGGAGGTGAAAAACTGTTTTTT,CASSEGQGGEKLFF
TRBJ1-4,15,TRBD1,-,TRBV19,TGTGCCAGTAGAGATAGACAGGGCCCTAATGAAAAACTGTTTTTT,CASRDRQGPNEKLFF
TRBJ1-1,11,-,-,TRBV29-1,TGCAGCGTTTCAGGGCAGACTGAAGCTTTCTTT,CSVSGQTEAFF
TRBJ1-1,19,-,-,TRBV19,TGTGCCAGTAGTATCTGGGGGACGGCTCCGGGCTTTGGGAACACTGAAGCTTTCTTT,CASSIWGTAPGFGNTEAFF
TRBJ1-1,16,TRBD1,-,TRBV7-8,TGTGCCAGCAGCATCGGGACAGGGGGCTCAAGGACTGAAGCTTTCTTT,CASSIGTGGSRTEAFF
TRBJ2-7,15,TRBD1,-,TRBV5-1,TGCGCCAGCAGCTTGGACATGGACAGGGCCTACGAGCAGTACTTC,CASSLDMDRAYEQYF
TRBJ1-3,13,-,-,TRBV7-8,TGTGCCAGCAGCTCCAGGAGCGGAAACACCATATATTTT,CASSSRSGNTIYF
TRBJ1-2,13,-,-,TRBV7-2,TGTGCCAGCAGCTTATCGGGGCAGGGTGGCTACACCTTC,CASSLSGQGGYTF
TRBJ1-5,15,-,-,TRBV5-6,TGTGCCAGCAGCCTCGGGAGCCAGGGCCATCAGCCCCAGCATTTT,CASSLGSQGHQPQHF
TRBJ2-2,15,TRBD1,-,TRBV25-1,TGTGCCAGCGGGACGGGACAGGGGGCGACCGGGGAGCTGTTTTTT,CASGTGQGATGELFF
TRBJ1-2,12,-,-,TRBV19,TGTGCCAGTGGCCCTATTCGGGGTGGCTACACCTTC,CASGPIRGGYTF
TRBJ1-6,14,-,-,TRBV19,TGTGCCAGTACCGGAGGGTCCTATAATTCACCCCTCCACTTT,CASTGGSYNSPLHF
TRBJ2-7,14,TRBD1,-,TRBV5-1,TGCGCCAGCAGCCTGGGACAGGGGGACTACGAGCAGTACTTC,CASSLGQGDYEQYF
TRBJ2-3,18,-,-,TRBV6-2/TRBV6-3,TGTGCCAGCAGTTACTTGGCCACTGGGAGGGGGGGCACAGATACGCAGTATTTT,CASSYLATGRGGTDTQYF
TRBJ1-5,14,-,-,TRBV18,TGTGCCAGCTCACCGGGGGGATGGAATCAGCCCCAGCATTTT,CASSPGGWNQPQHF
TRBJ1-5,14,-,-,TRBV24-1,TGTGCCACCTCTCGACCCGGGAGCAATCAGCCCCAGCATTTT,CATSRPGSNQPQHF